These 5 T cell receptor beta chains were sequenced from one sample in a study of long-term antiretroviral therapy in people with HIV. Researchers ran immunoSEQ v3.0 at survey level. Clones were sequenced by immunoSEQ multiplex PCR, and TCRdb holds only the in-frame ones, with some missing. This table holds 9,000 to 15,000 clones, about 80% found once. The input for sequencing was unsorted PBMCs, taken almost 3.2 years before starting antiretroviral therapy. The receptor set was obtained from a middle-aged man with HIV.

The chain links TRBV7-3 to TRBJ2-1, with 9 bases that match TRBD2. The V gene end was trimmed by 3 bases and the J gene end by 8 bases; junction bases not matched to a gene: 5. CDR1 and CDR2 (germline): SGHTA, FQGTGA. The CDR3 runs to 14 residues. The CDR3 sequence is CASSFRLAADEQFF. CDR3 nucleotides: TGTGCCAGCAGCTTCAGACTAGCGGCGGATGAGCAGTTCTTC.

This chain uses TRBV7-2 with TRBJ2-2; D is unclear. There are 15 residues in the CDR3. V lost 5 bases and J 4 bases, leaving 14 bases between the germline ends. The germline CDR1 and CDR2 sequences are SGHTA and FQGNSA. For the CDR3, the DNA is TGTGCCAGCAGCCCGATCGTCTCGGGCACCGGGGAGCTGTTTTTT. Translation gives CASSPIVSGTGELFF.

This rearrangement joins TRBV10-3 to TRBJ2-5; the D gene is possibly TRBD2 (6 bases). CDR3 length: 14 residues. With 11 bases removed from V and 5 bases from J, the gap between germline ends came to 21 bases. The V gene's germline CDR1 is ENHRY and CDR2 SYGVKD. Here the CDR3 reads CAVSRALGGETQYF. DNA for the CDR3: TGTGCCGTTAGCCGGGCCCTCGGAGGGGAGACCCAGTACTTC.

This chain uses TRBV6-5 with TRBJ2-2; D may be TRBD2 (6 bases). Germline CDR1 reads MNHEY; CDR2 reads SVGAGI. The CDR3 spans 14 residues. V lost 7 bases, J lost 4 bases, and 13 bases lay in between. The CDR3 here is CASTGGAVTGELFF. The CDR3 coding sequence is TGTGCCAGCACCGGAGGGGCGGTCACCGGGGAGCTGTTTTTT.

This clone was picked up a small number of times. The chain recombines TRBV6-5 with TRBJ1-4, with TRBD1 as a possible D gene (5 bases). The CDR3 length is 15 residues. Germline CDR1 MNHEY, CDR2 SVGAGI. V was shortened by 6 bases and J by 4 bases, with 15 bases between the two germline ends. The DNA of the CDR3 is TGTGCCAGCAGAGGGGCCCAGGACCTTAATGAAAAACTGTTTTTT. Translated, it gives CASRGAQDLNEKLFF.